This paragraph covers one T cell receptor beta chain sequence. The data belong to a study of blood T cell repertoires in COVID-19. TCRdb keeps only in-frame clones here, not all; method: immunoSEQ multiplex PCR. The repertoire includes some 200,000 clones, about nine tenths of them detected once, and 0.78% sits in the top ten. Trimming left V 1 base short and J 4 bases short, with 7 bases between. The CDR3 runs to 13 residues. CDR1 is LGHNA and CDR2 is YSLEER in the germline V gene. The rearrangement links TRBV4-3 to TRBJ2-5; D is possibly TRBD1 (6 bases). This TCR was recovered from a woman between 65 and 79 years old with acute or convalescent COVID-19. The sample comprised peripheral blood. CDR3 sequence: CASSQGGGETQYF. The CDR3 nucleotides read TGCGCCAGCAGCCAAGGAGGGGGAGAGACCCAGTACTTC.